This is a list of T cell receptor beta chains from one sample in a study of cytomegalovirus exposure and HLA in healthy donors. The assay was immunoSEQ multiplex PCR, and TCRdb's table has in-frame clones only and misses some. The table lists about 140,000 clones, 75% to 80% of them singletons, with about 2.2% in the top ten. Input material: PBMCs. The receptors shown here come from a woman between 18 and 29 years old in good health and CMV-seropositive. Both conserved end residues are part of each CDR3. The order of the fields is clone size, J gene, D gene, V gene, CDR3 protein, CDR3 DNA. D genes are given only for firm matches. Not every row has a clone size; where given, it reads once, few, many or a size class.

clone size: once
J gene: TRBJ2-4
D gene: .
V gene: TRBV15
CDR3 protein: CATSRDFGELTKNIQYF
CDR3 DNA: TGTGCCACCAGCAGAGATTTCGGAGAATTAACCAAAAACATTCAGTACTTC

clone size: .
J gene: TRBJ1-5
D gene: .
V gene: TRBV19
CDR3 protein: CASSITGNQPQHF
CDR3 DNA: TGTGCCAGTAGCATAACGGGGAATCAGCCCCAGCATTTT

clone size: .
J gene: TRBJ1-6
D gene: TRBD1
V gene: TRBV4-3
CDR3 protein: CASSQGPTGASSYNSPLHF
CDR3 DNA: TGCGCCAGCAGCCAAGGCCCCACAGGGGCAAGCTCCTATAATTCACCCCTCCACTTT

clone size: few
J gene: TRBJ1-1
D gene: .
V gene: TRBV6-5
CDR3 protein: CASSTGLNTEAFF
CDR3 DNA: TGTGCCAGCAGTACAGGGTTGAACACTGAAGCTTTCTTT

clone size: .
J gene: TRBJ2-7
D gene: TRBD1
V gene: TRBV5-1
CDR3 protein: CASSGQGTSYEQYF
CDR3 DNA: TGCGCCAGCAGCGGACAGGGGACATCCTACGAGCAGTACTTC

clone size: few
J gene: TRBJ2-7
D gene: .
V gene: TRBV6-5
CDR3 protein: CASSYRGSQGSYEQYF
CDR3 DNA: TGTGCCAGCAGTTACCGGGGTAGTCAGGGGAGCTACGAGCAGTACTTC

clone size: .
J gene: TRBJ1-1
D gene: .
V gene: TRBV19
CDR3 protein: CASSIDRRRNTEAFF
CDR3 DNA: TGTGCCAGTAGTATAGATAGGAGAAGGAACACTGAAGCTTTCTTT

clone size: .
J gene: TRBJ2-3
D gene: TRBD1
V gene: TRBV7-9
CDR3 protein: CASSLVGTGRRTDTQYF
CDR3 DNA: TGTGCCAGCAGCTTAGTGGGGACAGGCCGGCGCACAGATACGCAGTATTTT

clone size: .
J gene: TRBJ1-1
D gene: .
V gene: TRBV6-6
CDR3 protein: CASSYAREPEAFF
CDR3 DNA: TGTGCCAGCAGTTACGCCCGAGAGCCGGAAGCTTTCTTT

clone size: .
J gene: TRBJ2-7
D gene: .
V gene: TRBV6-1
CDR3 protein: CASSRTTGRSEQYF
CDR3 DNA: TGTGCCAGCAGTCGGACGACAGGGAGGAGCGAGCAGTACTTC

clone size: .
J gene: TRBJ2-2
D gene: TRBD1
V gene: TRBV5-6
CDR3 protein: CASSTDRGRVSTGELFF
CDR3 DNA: TGTGCCAGCAGCACGGACAGGGGGCGAGTGAGCACCGGGGAGCTGTTTTTT

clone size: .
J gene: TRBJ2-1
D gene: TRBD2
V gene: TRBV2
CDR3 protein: CASNPLAGLNEQFF
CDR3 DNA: TGTGCCAGCAACCCATTAGCGGGGCTCAATGAGCAGTTCTTC

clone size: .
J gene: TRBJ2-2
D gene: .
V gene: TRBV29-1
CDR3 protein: CSVQKGFTGELFF
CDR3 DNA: TGCAGCGTTCAAAAGGGGTTTACCGGGGAGCTGTTTTTT

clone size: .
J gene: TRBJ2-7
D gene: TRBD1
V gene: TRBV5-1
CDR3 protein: CASSWDRDYEQYF
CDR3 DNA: TGCGCCAGCAGCTGGGACAGGGACTACGAGCAGTACTTC

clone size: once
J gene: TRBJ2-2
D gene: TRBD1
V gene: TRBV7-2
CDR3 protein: CASSLTTGTGELFF
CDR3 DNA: TGTGCCAGCAGCTTAACGACAGGGACCGGGGAGCTGTTTTTT

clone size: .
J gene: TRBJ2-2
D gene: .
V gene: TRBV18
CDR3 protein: CASSHYTNTGELFF
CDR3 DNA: TGTGCCAGCTCCCACTATACGAACACCGGGGAGCTGTTTTTT

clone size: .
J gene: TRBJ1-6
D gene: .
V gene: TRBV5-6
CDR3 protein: CASSLKAARGSPLHF
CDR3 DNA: TGTGCCAGCAGCTTAAAGGCCGCCAGGGGTTCACCCCTCCACTTT

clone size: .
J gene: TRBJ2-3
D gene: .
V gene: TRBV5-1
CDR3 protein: CASAPSNSGKLDTQYF
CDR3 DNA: TGCGCCAGTGCCCCGTCTAATTCAGGGAAACTAGATACGCAGTATTTT

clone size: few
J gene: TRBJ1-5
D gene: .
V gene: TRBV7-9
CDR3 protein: CASSLAGGFPYSNQPQHF
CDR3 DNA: TGTGCCAGCAGCCTAGCGGGGGGGTTTCCATATAGCAATCAGCCCCAGCATTTT

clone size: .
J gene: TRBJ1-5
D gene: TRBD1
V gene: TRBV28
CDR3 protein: CASSLSGQGEHQPQHF
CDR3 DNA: TGTGCCAGCAGTTTATCGGGACAGGGGGAGCATCAGCCCCAGCATTTT

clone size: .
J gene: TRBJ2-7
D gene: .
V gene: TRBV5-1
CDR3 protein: CASSMGGRLGEQYF
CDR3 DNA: TGCGCCAGCAGTATGGGGGGAAGGCTAGGCGAGCAGTACTTC

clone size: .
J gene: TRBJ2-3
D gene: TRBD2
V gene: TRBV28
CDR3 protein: CASSNQNLAGGNTDTQYF
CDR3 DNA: TGTGCCAGCAGTAACCAGAATTTAGCGGGGGGGAACACAGATACGCAGTATTTT

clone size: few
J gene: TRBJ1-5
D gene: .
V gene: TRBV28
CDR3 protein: CASSLFGKQPQHF
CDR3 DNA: TGTGCCAGCAGTTTATTCGGGAAACAGCCCCAGCATTTT

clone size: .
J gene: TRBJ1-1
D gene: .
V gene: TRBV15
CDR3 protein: CAASRGAGHTEAFF
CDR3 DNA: TGTGCCGCCAGCAGAGGCGCAGGGCACACTGAAGCTTTCTTT

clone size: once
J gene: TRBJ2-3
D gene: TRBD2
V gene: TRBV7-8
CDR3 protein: CASSLPSGLTDTQYF
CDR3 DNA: TGTGCCAGCAGCTTACCTAGCGGGTTAACAGATACGCAGTATTTT

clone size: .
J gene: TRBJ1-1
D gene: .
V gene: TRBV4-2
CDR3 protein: CASSQGQNLNTEAFF
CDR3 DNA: TGTGCCAGCAGCCAAGGACAGAATCTGAACACTGAAGCTTTCTTT

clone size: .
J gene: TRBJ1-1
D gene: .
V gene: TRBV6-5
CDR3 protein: CASSPTENTEAFF
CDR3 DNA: TGTGCCAGCAGCCCGACAGAGAACACTGAAGCTTTCTTT

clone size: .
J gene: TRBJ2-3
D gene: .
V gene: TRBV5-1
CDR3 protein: CASSLARRGRDTQYF
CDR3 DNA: TGCGCCAGCAGCTTGGCGCGACGGGGGAGAGATACGCAGTATTTT

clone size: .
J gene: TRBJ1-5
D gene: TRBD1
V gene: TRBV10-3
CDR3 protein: CAISEARGLQPQHF
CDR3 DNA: TGTGCCATCAGTGAAGCCAGGGGGCTCCAGCCCCAGCATTTT

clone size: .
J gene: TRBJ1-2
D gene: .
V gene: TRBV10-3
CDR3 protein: CAISPGNYGYTF
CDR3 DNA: TGTGCCATCAGCCCCGGTAACTATGGCTACACCTTC

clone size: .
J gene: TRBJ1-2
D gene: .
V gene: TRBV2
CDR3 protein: CASSEAAGFVDGYTF
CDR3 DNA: TGTGCCAGCAGTGAAGCGGCAGGGTTCGTCGATGGCTACACCTTC

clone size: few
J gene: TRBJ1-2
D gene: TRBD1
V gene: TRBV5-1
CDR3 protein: CASSLAGTGEGYTF
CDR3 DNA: TGCGCCAGCAGCTTGGCCGGGACAGGGGAGGGCTACACCTTC

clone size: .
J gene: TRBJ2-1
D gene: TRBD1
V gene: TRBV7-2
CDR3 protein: CASSLAGTGGYNEQFF
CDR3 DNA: TGTGCCAGCAGCTTAGCCGGGACAGGGGGCTACAATGAGCAGTTCTTC

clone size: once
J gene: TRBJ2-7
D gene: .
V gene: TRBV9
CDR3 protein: CASSVGGGVPREQYF
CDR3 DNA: TGTGCCAGCAGCGTAGGAGGGGGAGTTCCGCGGGAGCAGTACTTC

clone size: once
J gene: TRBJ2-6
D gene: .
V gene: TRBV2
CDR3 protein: CASSWGRASGANVLTF
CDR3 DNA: TGTGCCAGCAGTTGGGGCAGGGCCTCTGGGGCCAACGTCCTGACTTTC

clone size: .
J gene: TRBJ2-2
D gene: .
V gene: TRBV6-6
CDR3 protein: CASSYLDSRSGELFF
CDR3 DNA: TGTGCCAGCAGTTACCTGGACAGCAGATCCGGGGAGCTGTTTTTT

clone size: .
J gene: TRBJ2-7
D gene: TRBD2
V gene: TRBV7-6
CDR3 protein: CASSAGRERGYEQYF
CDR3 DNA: TGTGCCAGCAGCGCCGGGAGGGAGCGGGGATACGAGCAGTACTTC

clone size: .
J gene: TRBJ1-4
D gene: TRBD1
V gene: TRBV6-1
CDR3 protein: CASSAEQGKGTTNEKLFF
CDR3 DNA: TGTGCCAGCAGTGCCGAACAGGGGAAGGGGACAACTAATGAAAAACTGTTTTTT

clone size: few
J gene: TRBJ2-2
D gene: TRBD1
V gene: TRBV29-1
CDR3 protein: CSVQGSVNTGELFF
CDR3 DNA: TGCAGCGTACAGGGGTCAGTGAACACCGGGGAGCTGTTTTTT

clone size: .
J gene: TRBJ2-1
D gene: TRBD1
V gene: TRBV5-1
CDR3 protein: CASSFYRGNNEQFF
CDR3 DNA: TGCGCCAGCAGCTTTTACAGGGGAAACAATGAGCAGTTCTTC

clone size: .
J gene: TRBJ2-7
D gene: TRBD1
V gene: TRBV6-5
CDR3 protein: CASRLDRGPYEQYF
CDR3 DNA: TGTGCCAGCAGGCTGGACAGGGGACCCTACGAGCAGTACTTC

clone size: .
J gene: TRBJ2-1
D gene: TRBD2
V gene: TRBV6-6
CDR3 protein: CASSPRGGPDNEQFF
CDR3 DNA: TGTGCCAGCAGCCCACGGGGGGGCCCGGACAATGAGCAGTTCTTC

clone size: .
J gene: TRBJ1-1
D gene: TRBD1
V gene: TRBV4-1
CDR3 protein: CASSQEPQGAVNTEAFF
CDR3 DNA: TGCGCCAGCAGCCAAGAACCTCAGGGGGCAGTGAACACTGAAGCTTTCTTT

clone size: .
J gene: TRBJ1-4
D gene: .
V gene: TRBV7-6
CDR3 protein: CASSGRTDLNEKLFF
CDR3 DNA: TGTGCCAGCAGCGGGCGGACTGACCTTAATGAAAAACTGTTTTTT

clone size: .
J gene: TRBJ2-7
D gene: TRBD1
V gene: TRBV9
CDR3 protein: CASSAGTGYEQYF
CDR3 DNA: TGTGCCAGCAGCGCCGGGACAGGCTACGAGCAGTACTTC

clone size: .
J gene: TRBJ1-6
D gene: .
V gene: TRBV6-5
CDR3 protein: CASSYSMGAGNSPLHF
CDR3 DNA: TGTGCCAGCAGTTACTCGATGGGGGCAGGTAATTCACCCCTCCACTTT

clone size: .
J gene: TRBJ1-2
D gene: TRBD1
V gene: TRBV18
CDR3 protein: CASSLTDRPANYGYTF
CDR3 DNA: TGTGCCAGCTCTCTAACGGACAGGCCAGCTAACTATGGCTACACCTTC

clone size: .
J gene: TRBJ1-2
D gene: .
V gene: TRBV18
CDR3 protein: CASSPTDNYGYTF
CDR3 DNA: TGTGCCAGCTCACCCACAGATAACTATGGCTACACCTTC

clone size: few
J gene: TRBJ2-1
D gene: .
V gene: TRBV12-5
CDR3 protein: CASGFWQGGGEQFF
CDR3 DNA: TGTGCTAGTGGTTTTTGGCAGGGAGGAGGTGAGCAGTTCTTC

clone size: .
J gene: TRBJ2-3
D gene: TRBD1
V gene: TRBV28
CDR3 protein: CASSPAGTGLTDTQYF
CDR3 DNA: TGTGCCAGCAGTCCAGCCGGGACAGGGTTAACAGATACGCAGTATTTT

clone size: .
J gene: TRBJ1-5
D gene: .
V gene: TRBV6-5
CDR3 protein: CASRPRQMGQPQHF
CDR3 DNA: TGTGCCAGCCGCCCCCGACAGATGGGTCAGCCCCAGCATTTT

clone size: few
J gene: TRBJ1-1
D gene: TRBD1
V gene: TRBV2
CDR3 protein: CASEGTGASNTEAFF
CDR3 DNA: TGTGCCAGCGAGGGGACAGGGGCCTCGAACACTGAAGCTTTCTTT

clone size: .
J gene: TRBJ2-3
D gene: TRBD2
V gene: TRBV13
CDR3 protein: CASSPGLAGTTDTQYF
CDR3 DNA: TGTGCCAGCAGCCCTGGACTAGCGGGGACCACAGATACGCAGTATTTT

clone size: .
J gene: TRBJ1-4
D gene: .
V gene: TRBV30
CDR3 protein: CAWSVPEKLFF
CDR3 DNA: TGTGCCTGGAGTGTTCCGGAAAAACTGTTTTTT

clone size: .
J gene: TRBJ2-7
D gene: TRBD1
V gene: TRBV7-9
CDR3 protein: CASSFPDRPPYEQYF
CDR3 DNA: TGTGCCAGCAGCTTTCCGGACAGGCCCCCCTACGAGCAGTACTTC

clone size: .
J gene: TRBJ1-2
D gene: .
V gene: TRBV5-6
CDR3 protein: CASSLSGQNYGYTF
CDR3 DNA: TGTGCCAGCAGCTTGAGTGGACAGAACTATGGCTACACCTTC

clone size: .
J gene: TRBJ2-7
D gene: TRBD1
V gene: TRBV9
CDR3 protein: CASSANRGPNEQYF
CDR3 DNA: TGTGCCAGCAGCGCAAACAGGGGTCCCAACGAGCAGTACTTC

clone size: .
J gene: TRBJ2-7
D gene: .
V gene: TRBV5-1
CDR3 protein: CASSLAGQGLYEQYF
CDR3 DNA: TGCGCCAGCAGCTTGGCCGGGCAGGGCCTCTACGAGCAGTACTTC

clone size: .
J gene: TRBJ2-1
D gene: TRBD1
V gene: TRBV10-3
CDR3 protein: CAISEAGQGAGNEQFF
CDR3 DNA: TGTGCCATCAGTGAAGCTGGACAGGGGGCCGGGAATGAGCAGTTCTTC

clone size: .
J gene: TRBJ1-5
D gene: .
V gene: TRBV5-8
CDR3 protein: CASSAGWGDSNQPQHF
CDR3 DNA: TGTGCCAGCAGCGCCGGCTGGGGCGATAGCAATCAGCCCCAGCATTTT